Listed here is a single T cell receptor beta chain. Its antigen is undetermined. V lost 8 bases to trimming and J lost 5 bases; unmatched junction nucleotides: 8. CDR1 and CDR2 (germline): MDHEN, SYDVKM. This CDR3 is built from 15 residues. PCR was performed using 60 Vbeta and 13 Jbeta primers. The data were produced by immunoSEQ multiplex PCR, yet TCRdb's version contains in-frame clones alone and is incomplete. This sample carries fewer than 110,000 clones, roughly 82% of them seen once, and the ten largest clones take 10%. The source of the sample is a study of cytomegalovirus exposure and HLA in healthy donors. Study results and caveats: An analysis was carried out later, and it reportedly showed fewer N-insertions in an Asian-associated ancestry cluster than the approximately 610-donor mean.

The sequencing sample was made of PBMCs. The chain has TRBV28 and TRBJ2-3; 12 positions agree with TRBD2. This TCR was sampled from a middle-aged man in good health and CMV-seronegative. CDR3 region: CASGPSGGAGDTQYF. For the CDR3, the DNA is TGTGCCAGCGGACCTAGCGGGGGGGCTGGAGATACGCAGTATTTT.